What follows are 15 T cell receptor beta chains derived from one specimen sequenced in a study of control samples from healthy donors and cancer patients (TCRdb year 2020). To prepare the library, the immunoSEQ multiplex PCR assay was applied. In TCRdb, the immuneACCESS table is reduced to in-frame sequences with V and J assigned. These tables do not hold every clone; where another copy was compared, an unresolved V gene accounts for under half, and the others remain unexplained. This sample gives roughly 98,000 clones in total; around 82% of them show up just once. The ten most abundant clones make up 8.5% to 10% of the sample. The sample was blood. The source of these receptors is a woman aged 55-69 years in good health.

The CDR3: CASSPGQGETQYF. In DNA form, the CDR3 reads TGTGCCAGTAGTCCAGGACAGGGGGAGACCCAGTACTTC. The chain employs TRBV19 and TRBJ2-5; 9 nucleotides line up with TRBD1. The CDR3 is 13 residues long. Looked up from germline, CDR1 is LNHDA and CDR2 is SQIVND (reference sequence). Germline trimming cut 5 bases from V and 5 bases from J; bases unmatched to any gene: 3. Combining the CDR3 with reference TRBV19 and TRBJ2-5 gives the whole variable domain DGGITQSPKYLFRKEGQNVTLSCEQNLNHDAMYWYRQDPGQGLRLIYYSQIVNDFQKGDIAEGYSVSREKKESFPLTVTSAQKNPTAFYLCASSPGQGETQYFGPGTRLLVL.

Only a few counts were recorded for this clone. V and J are TRBV4-1 and TRBJ2-2; 8 nucleotides match TRBD1. This CDR3 is built from 17 residues. V was clipped by 1 base and J by 4 bases; unmatched bases: 8. CDR1 and CDR2 from the germline V gene are MGHRA and YSYEKL. The CDR3 loop is CASSQGGIRGPTGELFF. The CDR3, as DNA: TGCGCCAGCAGCCAAGGAGGAATCAGGGGGCCCACCGGGGAGCTGTTTTTT.

This chain joins TRBV19 and TRBJ2-1, with a possible D match to TRBD2 (6 bases). The CDR3 covers 15 residues. CDR1 is LNHDA, CDR2 SQIVND, per germline (reference sequence). V was cut by 6 bases and J by 1 base, with 13 bases left in between. CDR3 protein: CASSRGIGSYNEQFF. As DNA, the CDR3 is TGTGCCAGTAGCCGGGGGATTGGGTCCTACAATGAGCAGTTCTTC.

The rearrangement links TRBV28 to TRBJ1-5; 7 nucleotides match TRBD1. There are 14 residues in the CDR3. With 5 bases clipped from V and 6 bases from J, the junction kept 7 bases outside the gene matches. From germline, CDR1 is MDHEN and CDR2 SYDVKM. The CDR3 sequence is CASSEETGIQPQHF. CDR3 nucleotides: TGTGCCAGCAGTGAAGAGACAGGGATTCAGCCCCAGCATTTT.

This clone was counted between two and nine times. The gene calls are TRBV27 and TRBJ2-1; TRBD2 matches at 7 bases. The ends lost 0 bases at V and 4 bases at J; junction bases unmatched: 0. The CDR3 contains 14 residues. CDR1 and CDR2 from the germline V gene are MNHEY and SMNVEV (reference sequence). CDR3 DNA sequence: TGTGCCAGCAGTTTATCGGGAGGGTACAATGAGCAGTTCTTC. Amino acid sequence: CASSLSGGYNEQFF.

Sample share makes this clone medium-sized. The chain recombines TRBV9 with TRBJ2-1; TRBD2 agrees at 16 bases. From germline, CDR1 is SGDLS and CDR2 YYNGEE. This CDR3 contains 16 residues. Losses at the gene ends were 2 bases for V and 9 bases for J; bases not matched to a gene: 5. For the CDR3, the DNA is TGTGCCAGCAGCGTGGGACTAGCGGGGGGGCTTAGTGAGCAGTTCTTC. Translation: CASSVGLAGGLSEQFF.

This clone occurred a few times. J is TRBJ2-6 and V is TRBV24-1; D gene ambiguous. This CDR3 spans 15 amino acids. The V and J ends lost 4 bases and 0 bases respectively, with 6 bases between them. Germline CDR1 is KGHDR and CDR2 is SFDVKD. The CDR3 loop reads CATSETNSGANVLTF. CDR3 coding DNA: TGTGCCACCAGTGAGACAAACTCTGGGGCCAACGTCCTGACTTTC.

The V gene is TRBV27, the J gene TRBJ2-1; TRBD2 matches 10 bases. The CDR3 extends over 16 amino acids. Germline assignment: CDR1 MNHEY and CDR2 SMNVEV (reference sequence). V was clipped by 3 bases and J by 6 bases; unmatched bases: 8. In DNA form, the CDR3 reads TGTGCCAGCAGTTTCTCTAGCGGGAGACTCGTCAATGAGCAGTTCTTC. Its translation: CASSFSSGRLVNEQFF.

The V and J genes are TRBV28 and TRBJ1-5, with 9 positions matching TRBD1. The length of the CDR3 is 19 residues. Germline lookup yields CDR1 MDHEN and CDR2 SYDVKM. V shed 7 bases and J 6 bases; nucleotides not matched to a gene: 22. CDR3 coding DNA: TGTGCCAGCAACATTAGGACAGGGGATGGACTTCTGGCAGGTCAGCCCCAGCATTTT. Its protein is CASNIRTGDGLLAGQPQHF.

This sequence joins TRBV28 and TRBJ1-5; D is unclear. V lost 10 bases to trimming and J lost 2 bases, with 6 bases between them. Germline CDR1 is MDHEN and CDR2 is SYDVKM. This CDR3 comprises 11 residues. CDR3 sequence (DNA): TGTGCCACCGCGGGCAATCAGCCCCAGCATTTT. It codes for CATAGNQPQHF.

The chain carries TRBV2 and TRBJ1-4; 7 nucleotides match TRBD1. This CDR3 comprises 15 residues. The germline V gene encodes CDR1 SNHLY and CDR2 FYNNEI. V gave up 5 bases and J gave up 8 bases; unmatched junction bases: 11. The DNA of the CDR3 is TGTGCCAGCAGTCCAGACAGGGTAATCGGGGAAAAACTGTTTTTT. As protein: CASSPDRVIGEKLFF. The whole variable domain, filled in from reference TRBV2 and TRBJ1-4, reads EPEVTQTPSHQVTQMGQEVILRCVPISNHLYFYWYRQILGQKVEFLVSFYNNEISEKSEIFDDQFSVERPDGSNFTLKIRSTKLEDSAMYFCASSPDRVIGEKLFFGSGTQLSVL.

This clone is a singleton in its sample. The rearrangement uses TRBV7-8 and TRBJ2-5; D is unresolved. Germline CDR1 is SGHVS and CDR2 is FQNEAQ. With 0 bases removed from V and 5 bases from J, the gap between germline ends came to 10 bases. There are 14 residues in the CDR3. CDR3 bases: TGTGCCAGCAGCTTAGCTAGCTTGAAGGAGACCCAGTACTTC. Its translation is CASSLASLKETQYF. The full variable domain, its missing parts supplied by reference TRBV7-8 and TRBJ2-5, is GAGVSQSPRYKVAKRGQDVALRCDPISGHVSLFWYQQALGQGPEFLTYFQNEAQLDKSGLPSDRFFAERPEGSVSTLKIQRTQQEDSAVYLCASSLASLKETQYFGPGTRLLVL.

This chain links TRBV6-1 with TRBJ2-4; no firm D call. The CDR3 runs to 14 residues. Germline-derived CDR1 and CDR2 are MNHNS and SASEGT. The V and J ends lost 2 bases and 1 base respectively, with 6 bases between them. CDR3: CASSEFVAKNIQYF. The CDR3 DNA reads TGTGCCAGCAGTGAATTCGTTGCCAAAAACATTCAGTACTTC.

The rearrangement links TRBV27 to TRBJ2-7; 9 nucleotides agree with TRBD2. The ends lost 9 bases at V and 0 bases at J; junction bases unmatched: 15. CDR1 is MNHEY and CDR2 is SMNVEV in the germline V gene (reference sequence). The CDR3 consists of 17 residues. In DNA, the CDR3 is TGTGCCAGTTCCGTGGGAGCGGGAGGATCCGGCTCCTACGAGCAGTACTTC. It is translated as CASSVGAGGSGSYEQYF.

The chain couples TRBV11-2 to TRBJ2-3, with D perhaps assigned TRBD1 or TRBD2 (6 bases each). This CDR3 spans 14 amino acids. Germline loops: CDR1 SGHAT, CDR2 FQNNGV. V was shortened by 1 base and J by 7 bases, with 12 bases between the two germline ends. The CDR3 sequence: CASSLAGASNTQYF. The CDR3 DNA follows: TGTGCCAGCAGCTTAGCGGGGGCCTCCAATACGCAGTATTTT. Combining the CDR3 with reference TRBV11-2 and TRBJ2-3 gives the whole variable domain EAGVAQSPRYKIIEKRQSVAFWCNPISGHATLYWYQQILGQGPKLLIQFQNNGVVDDSQLPKDRFSAERLKGVDSTLKIQPAKLEDSAVYLCASSLAGASNTQYFGPGTRLTVL.